The 19 T cell receptor beta chains reported below all come from one sample, sequenced in a study of blood T cell repertoires in COVID-19. Only in-frame clones appear in the TCRdb table, and some are missing; sequencing was by immunoSEQ multiplex PCR. This repertoire shows fewer than 400,000 clones, about nine tenths found once; its top ten account for around 9.3%. The specimen sequenced was PBMCs or T cells enriched from blood (not recorded which). Receptors were obtained from a woman aged 18 to 35 who had recovered from COVID-19.

The chain is built from TRBV4-2 and TRBJ2-7; possibly TRBD2 for D (5 bases). Looked up from germline, CDR1 is LGHNA and CDR2 is YNFKEQ. The CDR3 is 15 amino acids. V was clipped by 1 base and J by 0 bases, with 10 bases between them. CDR3 in DNA: TGTGCCAGCAGCCAAGCGATGGCGGGCTCCTACGAGCAGTACTTC. Amino acids: CASSQAMAGSYEQYF.

CDR3 protein: CASSVDGANYGYTF. CDR3 DNA: TGTGCCAGCAGCGTAGACGGGGCTAACTATGGCTACACCTTC. The V call is TRBV9, the J call TRBJ1-2; D not certain. With 0 bases removed from V and 0 bases from J, the gap between germline ends came to 6 bases. The CDR3 is made up of 14 amino acids. Germline V CDR1 and CDR2: SGDLS, YYNGEE.

The V and J genes are TRBV15 and TRBJ2-5; 12 bases are a match to TRBD2. The junction had 6 bases not matched to a gene; V was cut back by 5 bases and J by 2 bases. CDR1 LNHNV and CDR2 YYDKDF come from the germline V gene (reference sequence). The CDR3 is 16 amino acids. In nucleotides, the CDR3 is TGTGCCACCAGCGGAGGACTAGCGGGGAAACAAGAGACCCAGTACTTC. Its protein is CATSGGLAGKQETQYF.

The rearrangement joins TRBV5-1 to TRBJ2-7; 7 positions agree with TRBD2. The CDR3 length is 14 residues. The V segment lost 0 bases and the J segment 3 bases; nucleotides outside the gene matches: 3. Germline V gene data show CDR1 as SGHRS and CDR2 as YFSETQ. CDR3 protein: CASSLESGVYEQYF. CDR3 sequence (DNA): TGCGCCAGCAGCTTGGAGAGCGGGGTCTACGAGCAGTACTTC.

This clone came up once. The chain uses TRBV14 and TRBJ1-1; the D gene is possibly TRBD1 (6 bases). The ends were cut back, 1 base at V and 2 bases at J, with 23 bases in the middle. Per germline, CDR1 SGHDN and CDR2 FVKESK. This CDR3 is built from 19 residues. This CDR3 is CASSQVFSGIPGENTEAFF. The CDR3 DNA is TGTGCCAGCAGCCAAGTGTTTTCAGGGATCCCAGGGGAAAACACTGAAGCTTTCTTT.

The J gene is TRBJ2-1, the V gene TRBV6-5, with 7 bases aligning to TRBD1. CDR1 is MNHEY and CDR2 is SVGAGI in the germline V gene. The trim removed 6 bases at V and 6 bases at J, leaving 11 bases unmatched. CDR3 length equals 15 residues. The CDR3 region has the DNA TGTGCCAGCAGACGTACAGGGGAGTGGGTCAATGAGCAGTTCTTC. It encodes CASRRTGEWVNEQFF.

This clone showed up just once. The chain is built from TRBV27 and TRBJ2-3; D might be TRBD1 (5 bases). Germline-derived CDR1 and CDR2 are MNHEY and SMNVEV (reference sequence). V lost 5 bases, J lost 5 bases, and 14 bases lay in between. The CDR3 sequence is 14 residues long. This CDR3 reads CASSLLDRQDTQYF. The CDR3 coding sequence is TGTGCCAGCAGTCTCCTTGACAGACAAGATACGCAGTATTTT.

The chain couples TRBV11-3 to TRBJ2-7; tentative D call: TRBD1 (5 bases). The V gene's germline CDR1 is SGHNT and CDR2 YENEEA. The CDR3 is 14 amino acids. V lost 6 bases, J lost 6 bases, and 18 bases lay in between. CDR3 DNA: TGTGCCAGCAGGAGTGGGCAGGGTCAGTCCGAGCAGTACTTC. It specifies CASRSGQGQSEQYF.

For this clone: The same CDR3 can be traced to other DNA sequences in this sample. The chain uses TRBV5-1 and TRBJ2-7; 8 positions match TRBD1. Germline lookup yields CDR1 SGHRS and CDR2 YFSETQ. The V and J ends lost 0 bases and 4 bases, in that order; junction bases with no gene match: 6. The CDR3 has 15 residues. CDR3 residues: CASSLDAGGFYEQYF. CDR3 nucleotides: TGCGCCAGCAGCTTGGACGCAGGGGGCTTTTACGAGCAGTACTTC.

V usage is TRBV15 and J usage is TRBJ1-1, with D possibly being TRBD1 (5 bases). Germline V gene data show CDR1 as LNHNV and CDR2 as YYDKDF (reference sequence). V shed 1 base and J shed 1 base, with 10 bases lying between them. CDR3 length: 15 amino acids. As DNA, the CDR3 is TGTGCCACCAGCAGAGTGGTCAGGGAGAACACTGAAGCTTTCTTT. Protein sequence: CATSRVVRENTEAFF.

The chain is built from TRBV28 and TRBJ1-6, with a possible D match to TRBD1 (6 bases). Trimming shortened V by 2 bases and J by 5 bases, and 19 bases separated the two germline ends. Germline assignment: CDR1 MDHEN and CDR2 SYDVKM. This CDR3 contains 18 residues. The CDR3 is CASSLRRGAAGNNSPLHF. The CDR3 region has the DNA TGTGCCAGCAGTTTAAGAAGGGGGGCAGCGGGGAATAATTCACCCCTCCACTTT.

V usage is TRBV5-4 and J usage is TRBJ2-5; the match to TRBD2 covers 7 bases. The CDR3 contains 14 residues. Trimming at V came to 1 base and at J to 2 bases, leaving 2 bases not matched to a gene. From germline, CDR1 is SGHNT and CDR2 YYREEE (reference sequence). This CDR3 is CASSLRTRQETQYF. As DNA, the CDR3 is TGTGCCAGCAGCTTGAGGACTAGACAAGAGACCCAGTACTTC.

The chain has TRBV4-2 and TRBJ1-4; no clear D gene. The germline V gene has CDR1 LGHNA and CDR2 YNFKEQ. V lost 1 base to trimming and J lost 8 bases, with 14 bases between them. The CDR3 totals 15 residues. The CDR3 DNA sequence: TGTGCCAGCAGCCAAGGGAGCACCTTAGGCGAAAAACTGTTTTTT. Its protein is CASSQGSTLGEKLFF.

The V call is TRBV6-6, the J call TRBJ2-7; TRBD2 aligns across 14 bases. CDR3 length: 16 amino acids. Germline CDR1 and CDR2: MNHNY and SVGAGI (reference sequence). The J segment lost 1 base and the V segment lost 11 bases, leaving 10 bases of the junction unmatched. DNA for the CDR3: TGTGCCGTGCCGGGACTAGCGGGAGTGGAATCCTACGAGCAGTACTTC. Translating gives CAVPGLAGVESYEQYF.

CDR3: CASSPTGDGTQYF. CDR3 DNA sequence: TGTGCCAGCAGTCCGACAGGGGATGGGACCCAGTACTTC. The chain combines TRBV2 with TRBJ2-5; TRBD1 agrees at 8 bases. The CDR3 consists of 13 residues. Germline V gives CDR1 SNHLY, CDR2 FYNNEI. The J segment lost 7 bases and the V segment lost 5 bases, leaving 6 bases of the junction unmatched.

This CDR3 reads CASSQDRFYGYTF. DNA for the CDR3: TGTGCCAGCAGCCAGGACAGGTTCTATGGCTACACCTTC. The chain is built from TRBV6-2 or TRBV6-3 and TRBJ1-2; TRBD1 matches at 7 bases. The germline CDR1 and CDR2 sequences are MNHEY and SVGEGT. V lost 6 bases and J lost 4; bases outside the gene matches: 5. The CDR3 spans 13 residues.

The chain recombines TRBV6-2 or TRBV6-3 with TRBJ2-7; the match to TRBD2 covers 7 bases. With 2 bases clipped from V and 3 bases from J, the junction kept 4 bases outside the gene matches. The V gene's germline CDR1 is MNHEY and CDR2 SVGEGT. This CDR3 region has 14 residues. CDR3 sequence: CASSYPTSVYEQYF. The CDR3 nucleotides are TGTGCCAGCAGTTACCCCACTAGCGTCTACGAGCAGTACTTC.

This clone was seen just once. The chain uses TRBV5-1 and TRBJ1-1; perhaps TRBD1 as D (5 bases). Germline values: CDR1 SGHRS, CDR2 YFSETQ. V lost 2 bases, J lost 1 base, and 24 bases lay in between. The CDR3 has 19 residues. CDR3 region: CASSFHLNTGLPRNTEAFF. The CDR3 DNA sequence: TGCGCCAGCAGCTTCCACCTTAATACAGGTTTACCCAGGAACACTGAAGCTTTCTTT.

This CDR3 reads CASRVGSGGIDYGYTF. CDR3 DNA sequence: TGTGCCAGCCGGGTCGGTTCAGGGGGCATAGACTATGGCTACACCTTC. The chain carries TRBV28 and TRBJ1-2; 8 nucleotides match TRBD1. V trimming: 8 bases; J trimming: 3 bases; junction bases outside the gene matches: 14. The CDR3 length is 16 residues. Germline CDR1 is MDHEN and CDR2 is SYDVKM.